A selection of T cell receptor beta chains follows, all from one sample in a study of blood T cell repertoires in COVID-19. The protocol was immunoSEQ multiplex PCR, while the TCRdb copy is restricted to in-frame clones and leaves out a portion. This table has roughly 120,000 clones, 75% to 90% appearing once. The sample was peripheral blood. Source of these receptors: a man aged 70 or older with acute or convalescent COVID-19. The CDR3 runs from the conserved cysteine through the conserved F or W. D genes are given only for firm matches. Clone size, where shown, is once, few, many, or a class for clones that have expanded.

v_gene: TRBV4-1; d_gene: .; j_gene: TRBJ1-4; abundance: .; CDR3aa: CASSQGRQQGYSEKLFF; CDR3nt: TGCGCCAGCAGCCAAGGAAGGCAACAGGGTTATAGTGAAAAACTGTTTTTT
v_gene: TRBV7-6; d_gene: TRBD1; j_gene: TRBJ2-7; abundance: .; CDR3aa: CASSLLPGQGSEQYF; CDR3nt: TGTGCCAGCAGCCTCCTACCCGGACAGGGTAGCGAGCAGTACTTC
v_gene: TRBV19; d_gene: .; j_gene: TRBJ1-5; abundance: .; CDR3aa: CASSIVRGGQPQHF; CDR3nt: TGTGCCAGTAGTATAGTTAGGGGAGGGCAGCCCCAGCATTTT
v_gene: TRBV21-1; d_gene: .; j_gene: TRBJ2-1; abundance: many; CDR3aa: CASSIRQAYNEQFF; CDR3nt: TGTGCCAGCAGCATCCGACAGGCCTACAATGAGCAGTTCTTC
v_gene: TRBV7-2; d_gene: .; j_gene: TRBJ2-5; abundance: .; CDR3aa: CASSLYLPGEETQYF; CDR3nt: TGTGCCAGCAGCTTATACCTACCCGGGGAAGAGACCCAGTACTTC
v_gene: TRBV19; d_gene: .; j_gene: TRBJ1-6; abundance: .; CDR3aa: CASSKEAAGIYNSPLHF; CDR3nt: TGTGCCAGTAGTAAAGAGGCGGCAGGGATCTATAATTCACCCCTCCACTTT
v_gene: TRBV9; d_gene: .; j_gene: TRBJ2-2; abundance: .; CDR3aa: CASSVAQEATGELFF; CDR3nt: TGTGCCAGCAGCGTAGCACAGGAAGCCACCGGGGAGCTGTTTTTT
v_gene: TRBV7-2; d_gene: TRBD2; j_gene: TRBJ2-1; abundance: once; CDR3aa: CASSFLAAIYNEQFF; CDR3nt: TGTGCCAGCAGCTTTCTAGCGGCAATATACAATGAGCAGTTCTTC
v_gene: TRBV6-6; d_gene: .; j_gene: TRBJ1-5; abundance: .; CDR3aa: CASSYSRRVEQPQHF; CDR3nt: TGTGCCAGCAGTTACTCCAGGAGGGTTGAGCAGCCCCAGCATTTT
v_gene: TRBV7-8; d_gene: TRBD1; j_gene: TRBJ1-5; abundance: .; CDR3aa: CASSLMGTGGNQPQHF; CDR3nt: TGTGCCAGCAGCTTAATGGGCACAGGGGGCAACCAGCCCCAGCATTTT
v_gene: TRBV6-1; d_gene: TRBD1; j_gene: TRBJ2-5; abundance: .; CDR3aa: CASSEGFGQVLGETQYF; CDR3nt: TGTGCCAGCAGTGAAGGCTTCGGACAGGTCCTCGGGGAGACCCAGTACTTC
v_gene: TRBV29-1; d_gene: .; j_gene: TRBJ1-1; abundance: .; CDR3aa: CSVSSGVNTEAFF; CDR3nt: TGCAGCGTTTCCTCCGGGGTTAACACTGAAGCTTTCTTT
v_gene: TRBV25-1; d_gene: .; j_gene: TRBJ1-2; abundance: .; CDR3aa: CASRGGVSYGYTF; CDR3nt: TGTGCCAGCAGGGGAGGTGTGTCCTATGGCTACACCTTC
v_gene: TRBV20-1; d_gene: .; j_gene: TRBJ1-5; abundance: .; CDR3aa: CSASRGRSGNQPQHF; CDR3nt: TGCAGTGCTAGTCGGGGTAGATCGGGGAATCAGCCCCAGCATTTT
v_gene: TRBV4-1; d_gene: .; j_gene: TRBJ2-5; abundance: .; CDR3aa: CASSQTSWETQYF; CDR3nt: TGCGCCAGCAGCCAGACTAGTTGGGAGACCCAGTACTTC
v_gene: TRBV4-2; d_gene: TRBD1; j_gene: TRBJ1-6; abundance: once; CDR3aa: CASSQDGDSQNSPLHF; CDR3nt: TGTGCCAGCAGCCAAGACGGGGACAGCCAAAATTCACCCCTCCACTTT
v_gene: TRBV10-1; d_gene: .; j_gene: TRBJ2-2; abundance: .; CDR3aa: CASSESLNTGELFF; CDR3nt: TGCGCCAGCAGTGAGTCCTTGAACACCGGGGAGCTGTTTTTT
v_gene: TRBV9; d_gene: .; j_gene: TRBJ1-1; abundance: .; CDR3aa: CASSKTSVPNTEAFF; CDR3nt: TGTGCCAGCAGCAAGACTTCCGTGCCGAACACTGAAGCTTTCTTT
v_gene: TRBV6-6; d_gene: .; j_gene: TRBJ1-1; abundance: many; CDR3aa: CASSYPGLLHEAFF; CDR3nt: TGTGCCAGCAGTTACCCAGGACTCCTGCATGAAGCTTTCTTT
v_gene: TRBV3-1/TRBV3-2; d_gene: .; j_gene: TRBJ2-1; abundance: .; CDR3aa: CASSSSQGNSYNEQFF; CDR3nt: TGTGCCAGCAGCTCTTCTCAGGGGAATTCCTACAATGAGCAGTTCTTC
v_gene: TRBV6-5; d_gene: .; j_gene: TRBJ2-3; abundance: .; CDR3aa: CASTSPRGDTQYF; CDR3nt: TGTGCCAGCACCTCCCCGAGGGGGGATACGCAGTATTTT